Reported below is one T cell receptor (beta chain). Trimming stripped 5 bases from V and 3 bases from J, with 13 bases between. This CDR3 spans 14 amino acids. Germline CDR1 and CDR2: LNHNV and YYDKDF (reference sequence). These data come from a study of blood T cell repertoires in COVID-19. As for the study in general: PBMCs, B-cell-depleted T cells, or T cells were the source of the cDNA or gDNA that made up the material.

As originally analysed: Researchers report that nucleated cell counts were estimated from reference gene primer amplification. The assay was immunoSEQ multiplex PCR, and TCRdb's table has in-frame clones only and misses some. V and J calls and clone size are as listed in that table; D and trimming were resolved from the DNA. The sample lists 250,000 or so clones, 65% to 85% occurring once. Material: peripheral blood. The rearrangement joins TRBV15 to TRBJ2-5; D may be TRBD1 (5 bases). The origin of this receptor is a human donor in a cohort sampled during active COVID-19. The CDR3 DNA is TGTGCCACCAGCTCCTTTGCAGGGAAAGAGACCCAGTACTTC. Residues: CATSSFAGKETQYF.